The clone carrying this T cell receptor beta chain was seen a single time. This CDR3 spans 14 amino acids. CDR1 is MNHEY and CDR2 is SVGAGI in the germline V gene. Trimming removed 4 bases at V and 5 bases at J, with 12 bases between. Profiled with immunoSEQ multiplex PCR; TCRdb holds only in-frame clones, not every one. The sample consists of some 78,000 clones, approximately 86% of them appearing once. The data were obtained in a study of blood T cell repertoires in COVID-19. About the study: Sites in the United States, Italy and Spain provided acute and convalescent COVID-19 samples.

Sequencing input: peripheral blood. The chain couples TRBV6-5 to TRBJ1-5; D remains unclear. The TCR sequence derives from a man in his fifties with active or convalescent COVID-19. The CDR3 DNA follows: TGTGCCAGCAGTTTTAGTGGCGGGGATCAGCCCCAGCATTTT. The encoded protein is CASSFSGGDQPQHF.